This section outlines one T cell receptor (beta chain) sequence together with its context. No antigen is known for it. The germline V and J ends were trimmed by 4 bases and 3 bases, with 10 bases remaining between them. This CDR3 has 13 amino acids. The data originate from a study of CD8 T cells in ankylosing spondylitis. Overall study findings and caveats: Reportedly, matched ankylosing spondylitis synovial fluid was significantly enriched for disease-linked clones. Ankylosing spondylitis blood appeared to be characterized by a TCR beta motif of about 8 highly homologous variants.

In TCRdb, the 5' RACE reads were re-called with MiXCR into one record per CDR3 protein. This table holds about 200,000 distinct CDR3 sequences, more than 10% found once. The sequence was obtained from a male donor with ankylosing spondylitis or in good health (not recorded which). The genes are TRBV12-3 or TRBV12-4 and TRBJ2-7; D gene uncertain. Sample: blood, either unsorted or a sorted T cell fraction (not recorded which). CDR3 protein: CASSWQRIYEQYF. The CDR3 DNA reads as TGTGCCAGCAGTTGGCAGCGAATCTACGAGCAGTACTTC.